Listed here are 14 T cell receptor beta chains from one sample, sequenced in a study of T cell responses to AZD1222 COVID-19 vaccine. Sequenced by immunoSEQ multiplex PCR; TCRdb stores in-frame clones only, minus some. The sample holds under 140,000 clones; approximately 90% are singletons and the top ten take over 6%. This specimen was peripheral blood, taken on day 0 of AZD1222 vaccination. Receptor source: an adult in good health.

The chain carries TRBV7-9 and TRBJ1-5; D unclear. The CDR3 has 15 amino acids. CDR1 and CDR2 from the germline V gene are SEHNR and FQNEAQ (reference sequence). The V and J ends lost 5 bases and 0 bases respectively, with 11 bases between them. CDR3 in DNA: TGTGCCAGCAGCCGAGACGGAGGTAGCAATCAGCCCCAGCATTTT. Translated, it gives CASSRDGGSNQPQHF.

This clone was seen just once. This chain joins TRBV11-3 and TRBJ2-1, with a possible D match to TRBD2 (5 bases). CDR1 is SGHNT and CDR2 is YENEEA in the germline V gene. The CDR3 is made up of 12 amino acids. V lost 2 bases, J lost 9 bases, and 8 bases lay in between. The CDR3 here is CASSLRGSEQFF. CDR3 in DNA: TGTGCCAGCAGCTTAAGAGGGAGTGAGCAGTTCTTC.

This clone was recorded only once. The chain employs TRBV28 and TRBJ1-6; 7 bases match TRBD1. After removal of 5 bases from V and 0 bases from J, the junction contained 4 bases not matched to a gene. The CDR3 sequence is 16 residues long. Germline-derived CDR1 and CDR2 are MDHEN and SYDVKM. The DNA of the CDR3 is TGTGCCAGCAGTCGGACAGGCAGCTCCTATAATTCACCCCTCCACTTT. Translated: CASSRTGSSYNSPLHF.

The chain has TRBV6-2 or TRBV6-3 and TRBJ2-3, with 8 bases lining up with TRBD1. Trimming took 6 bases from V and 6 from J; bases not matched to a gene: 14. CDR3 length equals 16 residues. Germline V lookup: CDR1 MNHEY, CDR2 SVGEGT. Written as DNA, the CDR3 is TGTGCCAGCAGCCCCCCGGCAGGGGGCGCCGGGGATACGCAGTATTTT. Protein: CASSPPAGGAGDTQYF.

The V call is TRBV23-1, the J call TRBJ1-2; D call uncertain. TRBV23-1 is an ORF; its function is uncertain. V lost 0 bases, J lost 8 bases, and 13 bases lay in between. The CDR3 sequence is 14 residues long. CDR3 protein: CASSQSGRADGYTF. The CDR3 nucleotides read TGCGCCAGCAGTCAATCGGGTAGGGCCGACGGCTACACCTTC.

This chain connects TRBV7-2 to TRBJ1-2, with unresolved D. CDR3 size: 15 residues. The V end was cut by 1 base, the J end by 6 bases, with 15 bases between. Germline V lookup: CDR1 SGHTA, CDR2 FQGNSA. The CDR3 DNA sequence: TGTGCCAGCAGCTTAGTGGTAGGGCCTAGGGATGGCTACACCTTC. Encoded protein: CASSLVVGPRDGYTF.

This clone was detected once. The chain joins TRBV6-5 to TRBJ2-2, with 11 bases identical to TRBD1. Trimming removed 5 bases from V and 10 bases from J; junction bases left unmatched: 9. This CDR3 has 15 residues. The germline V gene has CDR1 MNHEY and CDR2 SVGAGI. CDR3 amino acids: CASSHPDRGLQELFF. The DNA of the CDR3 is TGTGCCAGCAGTCACCCGGACAGGGGGCTGCAGGAGCTGTTTTTT.

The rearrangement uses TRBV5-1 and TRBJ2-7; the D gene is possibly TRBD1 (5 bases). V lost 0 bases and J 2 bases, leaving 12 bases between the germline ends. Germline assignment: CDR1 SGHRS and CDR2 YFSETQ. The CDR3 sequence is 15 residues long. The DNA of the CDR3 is TGCGCCAGCAGCTTGGAGGGGCAGAGTCCCTACGAGCAGTACTTC. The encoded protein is CASSLEGQSPYEQYF.

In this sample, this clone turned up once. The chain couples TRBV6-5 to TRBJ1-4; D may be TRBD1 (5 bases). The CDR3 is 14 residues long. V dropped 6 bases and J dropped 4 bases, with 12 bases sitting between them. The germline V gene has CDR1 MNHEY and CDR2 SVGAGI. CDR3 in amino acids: CASRRGGSNEKLFF. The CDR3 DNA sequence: TGTGCCAGCAGGAGGGGAGGAAGTAATGAAAAACTGTTTTTT.

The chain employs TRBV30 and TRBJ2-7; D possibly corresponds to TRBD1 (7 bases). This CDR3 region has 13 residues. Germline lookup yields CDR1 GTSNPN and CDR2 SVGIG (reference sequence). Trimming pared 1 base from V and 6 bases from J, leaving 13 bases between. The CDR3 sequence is CAWSANQGGEQYF. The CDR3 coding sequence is TGTGCCTGGAGTGCCAATCAGGGGGGCGAGCAGTACTTC. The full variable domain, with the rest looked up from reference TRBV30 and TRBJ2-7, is SQTIHQWPATLVQPVGSPLSLECTVEGTSNPNLYWYRQAAGRGLQLLFYSVGIGQISSEVPQNLSASRPQDRQFILSSKKLLLSDSGFYLCAWSANQGGEQYFGPGTRLTVT.

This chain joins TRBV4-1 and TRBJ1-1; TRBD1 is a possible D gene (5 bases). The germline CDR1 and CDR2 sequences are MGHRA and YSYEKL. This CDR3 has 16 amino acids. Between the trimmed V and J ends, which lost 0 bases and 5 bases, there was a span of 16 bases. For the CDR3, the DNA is TGCGCCAGCAGCCAAGAAGACGAGGGGTTACCAACTGAAGCTTTCTTT. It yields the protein CASSQEDEGLPTEAFF.

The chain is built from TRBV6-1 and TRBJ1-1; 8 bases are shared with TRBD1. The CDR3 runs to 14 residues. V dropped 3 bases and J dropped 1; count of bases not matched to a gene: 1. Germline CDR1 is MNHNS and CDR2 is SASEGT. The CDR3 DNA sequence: TGTGCCAGCAGTGAGACAGGGGCGAACACTGAAGCTTTCTTT. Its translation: CASSETGANTEAFF.

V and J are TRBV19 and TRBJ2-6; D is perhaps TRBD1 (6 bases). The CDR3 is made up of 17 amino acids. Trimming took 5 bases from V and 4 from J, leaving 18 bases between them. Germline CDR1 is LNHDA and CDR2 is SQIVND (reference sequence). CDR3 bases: TGTGCCAGTAGTTTTCGCCCTACAGGGTCAGGGGCCAACGTCCTGACTTTC. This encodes CASSFRPTGSGANVLTF.

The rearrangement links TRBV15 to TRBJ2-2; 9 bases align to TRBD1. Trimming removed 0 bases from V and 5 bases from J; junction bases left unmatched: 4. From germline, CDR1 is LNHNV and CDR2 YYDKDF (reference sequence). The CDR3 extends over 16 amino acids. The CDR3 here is CATSRDKDRGTGELFF. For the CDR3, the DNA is TGTGCCACCAGCAGAGATAAGGACAGGGGAACCGGGGAGCTGTTTTTT.